This T cell receptor (beta chain) appears in the sequencing data of a study of cytomegalovirus exposure and HLA in healthy donors. About the study: Around 77% of more than 300 genotyped donors fell in the Caucasian-associated ancestry cluster. Study-level points and caveats: Rarity marked most TCR sequences, yet some public TCRs occurred in many donors.

About this clone itself: Its target is not known.

Use of 60 Vbeta and 13 Jbeta primers characterized the PCR. Method: immunoSEQ multiplex PCR; TCRdb's copy keeps in-frame clones and lacks some. In the table there are about 130,000 clones, approximately 80% of which are singletons. The germline V and J ends were trimmed by 4 bases and 4 bases, with 4 bases remaining between them. There are 11 residues in the CDR3. CDR1 and CDR2 (germline): SGHAT, FQDESV (reference sequence). Material: PBMCs. The origin of this receptor is a man in his thirties or forties in good health and CMV-seropositive. This chain links TRBV11-1 with TRBJ2-5; D uncertain. This chain's CDR3 is CASSSGETQYF. CDR3 sequence (DNA): TGTGCCAGCAGCTCCGGAGAGACCCAGTACTTC.